Reported below is one TCR beta chain. The entry originates in a study of blood T cell repertoires in COVID-19. Study-level background: Samples of COVID-19 (acute and convalescent) were obtained from the United States, Italy and Spain.

With V trimmed by 3 bases and J by 1 base, 9 bases remained unmatched. The CDR3 covers 17 residues. Germline V gives CDR1 LGHDT, CDR2 YNNKEL (reference sequence). Authors' methods: Amplified reference gene primers provided the basis for estimating nucleated cell counts. The method was immunoSEQ multiplex PCR; TCRdb's version includes in-frame clones alone and lacks a portion of them. The V and J calls and clone size were taken over from that table, and D and trimming were inferred from the DNA. The sample yields some 89,000 clones, around 87% seen once. This TCR was sampled from a human donor in a cohort sampled during active COVID-19. The V call is TRBV3-1 (or the pseudogene TRBV3-2), the J call TRBJ1-3; TRBD1 matches 7 bases. Sequenced sample: peripheral blood. CDR3 nucleotide sequence: TGTGCCAGCAGCCACGACAGGGAATTTCTGTCTGGAAACACCATATATTTT. Its translation is CASSHDREFLSGNTIYF.